This T cell receptor beta chain was sequenced for a study of shared clonotypes between healthy human individuals. Trimming at V came to 10 bases and at J to 5 bases, leaving 11 bases not matched to a gene. The CDR3 extends over 13 amino acids. It was across several immunoSEQ plates that each subset's genomic DNA was evenly split. Repertoires were generated with immunoSEQ multiplex PCR, while TCRdb's copy carries only in-frame clones and drops some. Among approximately 530,000 clones listed, approximately 94% were seen once. The CD4+ fraction was divided into a CD45RA+ naive subset and a CD45RA-negative memory subset.

The chain joins TRBV5-3 to TRBJ2-7; TRBD1 agrees at 8 bases. TRBV5-3 is labeled an ORF, and its function is uncertain. Sequenced sample: naive CD4+ T cells sorted from blood. Subset noted: CD45RA+ positively selected. This clonotype was obtained from a woman in her twenties or thirties in good health. Written as DNA, the CDR3 is TGTGCCTCCCGCCGGACAGGGCTCCACGAGCAGTACTTC. As protein: CASRRTGLHEQYF.